This passage covers 10 T cell receptor beta chains from one sample sequenced in a study of shared clonotypes between healthy human individuals. Using immunoSEQ multiplex PCR, the repertoire was profiled, and TCRdb retains in-frame clones only, with some absent. In the table there are about 1.5 million clones, roughly 98% of which are singletons. The material sequenced was naive CD4+ T cells sorted from blood. The subset denotes: CD45RA+ positively selected. The receptors stem from a man aged 30 to 39 in good health.

This chain connects TRBV9 to TRBJ1-1; unclear D gene. Germline loops: CDR1 SGDLS, CDR2 YYNGEE. The germline V and J ends were trimmed by 0 bases and 4 bases, with 13 bases remaining between them. The CDR3 extends over 15 amino acids. Written as DNA, the CDR3 is TGTGCCAGCAGCGTAGTCCCGGGTAGTTTCACTGAAGCTTTCTTT. Its translation: CASSVVPGSFTEAFF.

The chain uses TRBV5-1 and TRBJ2-2; D possibly corresponds to TRBD1 (5 bases). CDR1 is SGHRS, CDR2 YFSETQ, per germline. The CDR3 consists of 14 residues. Trimming took 0 bases from V and 4 from J, leaving 7 bases between them. Here the CDR3 DNA reads TGCGCCAGCAGCTTGGAGACAGCCACCGGGGAGCTGTTTTTT. This codes for CASSLETATGELFF.

The CDR3 sequence is CASGTGGYEQYF. CDR3 sequence (DNA): TGTGCATCCGGGACAGGGGGCTACGAGCAGTACTTC. V gene TRBV19 combines with J gene TRBJ2-7; 11 bases line up with TRBD1. The CDR3 sequence is 12 residues long. Germline V gene data show CDR1 as LNHDA and CDR2 as SQIVND (reference sequence).

J is TRBJ2-1 and V is TRBV9; 9 bases align to TRBD2. CDR3 length equals 12 residues. V was pared by 4 bases and J by 10 bases, with 3 bases of the junction left unmatched. Germline CDR1 SGDLS, CDR2 YYNGEE. The CDR3 spells CASSPLAGEQFF. The CDR3 DNA is TGTGCCAGCAGCCCTCTAGCGGGAGAGCAGTTCTTC. The full variable domain, with the rest looked up from reference TRBV9 and TRBJ2-1, is DSGVTQTPKHLITATGQRVTLRCSPRSGDLSVYWYQQSLDQGLQFLIQYYNGEERAKGNILERFSAQQFPDLHSELNLSSLELGDSALYFCASSPLAGEQFFGPGTRLTVL.

The chain links TRBV7-3 to TRBJ2-3, with 12 positions matching TRBD2. Unmatched junction bases numbered 2, after V lost 4 bases and J lost 0 bases. This CDR3 region has 16 residues. Germline V gene sequence: CDR1 SGHTA, CDR2 FQGTGA. The CDR3 spells CASSSGTSGSTDTQYF. Written as DNA, the CDR3 is TGTGCCAGCAGCTCTGGGACTAGCGGGAGCACAGATACGCAGTATTTT. The whole variable domain, remainder taken from reference TRBV7-3 and TRBJ2-3, is GAGVSQTPSNKVTEKGKYVELRCDPISGHTALYWYRQSLGQGPEFLIYFQGTGAADDSGLPNDRFFAVRPEGSVSTLKIQRTERGDSAVYLCASSSGTSGSTDTQYFGPGTRLTVL.

The CDR3 DNA reads as TGTGCCAGCAGCCCGACGAGGGCCCTGGGGGCCGAGCAGTACTTC. Translating gives CASSPTRALGAEQYF. V usage is TRBV9 and J usage is TRBJ2-7, with TRBD1 as a possible D gene (6 bases). Per germline, CDR1 SGDLS and CDR2 YYNGEE. This CDR3 comprises 15 residues. V lost 4 bases and J lost 6, with 20 bases in between.

The chain employs TRBV9 and TRBJ2-2, with TRBD2 identical over 7 bases. The J segment lost 2 bases and the V segment lost 0 bases, leaving 7 bases of the junction unmatched. Germline V lookup: CDR1 SGDLS, CDR2 YYNGEE. The CDR3 totals 17 residues. The CDR3 DNA reads as TGTGCCAGCAGCGTAGTCGGGGCTAGCGGAAACACCGGGGAGCTGTTTTTT. It translates to CASSVVGASGNTGELFF.

The DNA for the CDR3 is TGTGCCAGCAGCTTTAGCGGGACCTCCTACAATGAGCAGTTCTTC. Its protein is CASSFSGTSYNEQFF. This rearrangement joins TRBV7-2 to TRBJ2-1, with 8 bases matching TRBD2. Germline CDR1 SGHTA, CDR2 FQGNSA. Trimming at V came to 3 bases and at J to 0 bases, leaving 1 base not matched to a gene. The CDR3 extends over 15 amino acids. The full variable domain, its missing parts supplied by reference TRBV7-2 and TRBJ2-1, is GAGVSQSPSNKVTEKGKDVELRCDPISGHTALYWYRQSLGQGLEFLIYFQGNSAPDKSGLPSDRFSAERTGGSVSTLTIQRTQQEDSAVYLCASSFSGTSYNEQFFGPGTRLTVL.

The V and J genes are TRBV5-7 and TRBJ1-5; no clear D. TRBV5-7 falls under the ORF class, with uncertain function. This CDR3 contains 12 residues. V lost 3 bases and J lost 5, with 6 bases in between. CDR3 sequence: CASSSRDQPQHF. CDR3 sequence (DNA): TGTGCCAGCAGCTCTAGAGATCAGCCCCAGCATTTT.

The rearrangement uses TRBV4-2 and TRBJ2-5; D unresolved. V lost 0 bases, J lost 1 base, and 9 bases lay in between. This CDR3 is 15 amino acids long. Germline CDR1 reads LGHNA; CDR2 reads YNFKEQ. The CDR3 sequence is CASSQDEQLQETQYF. CDR3 DNA sequence: TGTGCCAGCAGCCAAGATGAGCAACTCCAAGAGACCCAGTACTTC.